Listed below are T cell receptor beta chains from one sample, sequenced in a study of blood T cell repertoires in COVID-19. Produced via immunoSEQ multiplex PCR; TCRdb's table is partial and in-frame only. The sample lists 65,000 to 95,000 clones, about 83% seen once, with around 8% in the top ten. Sequencing was done on a sample of peripheral blood. The receptors derive from a man under 40 with acute or convalescent COVID-19. CDR3s include the opening cysteine and the closing phenylalanine or tryptophan. The D gene is left open where the match is weak. The listing skips clone size in some rows; elsewhere it reads once, few, many or a size class.

abundance: NA; j_gene: TRBJ1-5; d_gene: NA; v_gene: TRBV2; CDR3nt: TGTGCCAGCAGTTCGTCAGGTAGTTTTCAGCCCCAGCATTTT; CDR3aa: CASSSSGSFQPQHF
abundance: NA; j_gene: TRBJ2-2; d_gene: TRBD1; v_gene: TRBV5-6; CDR3nt: TGTGCCAGCAGAAGGACAGGGGGTCCTAACACCGGGGAGCTGTTTTTT; CDR3aa: CASRRTGGPNTGELFF
abundance: NA; j_gene: TRBJ2-7; d_gene: NA; v_gene: TRBV5-1; CDR3nt: TGCGCCAGCAGCCCACAGAACCCCAACGAGCAGTACTTC; CDR3aa: CASSPQNPNEQYF
abundance: NA; j_gene: TRBJ1-1; d_gene: NA; v_gene: TRBV19; CDR3nt: TGTGCCAGTGGTGGGGGGGGCGCTGAAGCTTTCTTT; CDR3aa: CASGGGGAEAFF
abundance: NA; j_gene: TRBJ1-1; d_gene: TRBD1; v_gene: TRBV28; CDR3nt: TGTGCCAGCACCACAGGGGGGAGGAACACTGAAGCTTTCTTT; CDR3aa: CASTTGGRNTEAFF
abundance: NA; j_gene: TRBJ2-1; d_gene: NA; v_gene: TRBV25-1; CDR3nt: TGTGCCAGCAGTGCCCTGAATGAGCAGTTCTTC; CDR3aa: CASSALNEQFF
abundance: few; j_gene: TRBJ1-6; d_gene: NA; v_gene: TRBV7-9; CDR3nt: TGTGCCAGCAGCTTAGAGGCCGGGGGTTATTCACCCCTCCACTTT; CDR3aa: CASSLEAGGYSPLHF
abundance: NA; j_gene: TRBJ2-3; d_gene: NA; v_gene: TRBV28; CDR3nt: TGTGCCAGCAGTTTAGCGGCTTTTAGTACAGATACGCAGTATTTT; CDR3aa: CASSLAAFSTDTQYF
abundance: NA; j_gene: TRBJ1-6; d_gene: NA; v_gene: TRBV19; CDR3nt: TGTGCCAGTAATGTGGGCTCAGCAACACCCCTCCACTTT; CDR3aa: CASNVGSATPLHF
abundance: NA; j_gene: TRBJ2-1; d_gene: TRBD2; v_gene: TRBV7-3; CDR3nt: TGTGCCAGCAGCTTAACGTTCCGGGAGGGATCCTACAATGAGCAGTTCTTC; CDR3aa: CASSLTFREGSYNEQFF
abundance: NA; j_gene: TRBJ1-2; d_gene: NA; v_gene: TRBV28; CDR3nt: TGTGCCAGCAGTAGCAGCGCCGGGATCTATGGCTACACCTTC; CDR3aa: CASSSSAGIYGYTF
abundance: NA; j_gene: TRBJ1-5; d_gene: NA; v_gene: TRBV3-1/TRBV3-2; CDR3nt: TGTGCCAGCAGCCATTCGGATCAGCCCCAGCATTTT; CDR3aa: CASSHSDQPQHF
abundance: NA; j_gene: TRBJ2-7; d_gene: NA; v_gene: TRBV5-3; CDR3nt: TGTGCCAGAAGGCTGAATCGGATGGAGGGAGAGCAGTACTTC; CDR3aa: CARRLNRMEGEQYF